The sequence of this T cell receptor (beta chain) was determined in a study of T cells in Graves' hyperthyroidism and ophthalmopathy. Uncontrolled infection, other autoimmune disease, pregnancy and lactation each barred patients from inclusion. This CDR3 spans 13 amino acids. The V and J ends lost 0 bases and 1 base respectively, with 6 bases between them. Germline values: CDR1 SQVTM, CDR2 ANQGSEA. It was RNA transcripts that yielded the amplified TCR beta CDR3 regions. First-round RT-PCR of the TCR CDR3 relied on the HTBI primer set. TCRdb reprocessed the multiplex PCR reads via MiXCR and lists one record per CDR3 protein. The sample contains about 590,000 distinct CDR3 sequences, 15% to 19% of which appear only once. This clonotype has ten or more counts.

The TCR sequence derives from a woman between 25 and 40 years old with Graves' hyperthyroidism. The chain uses TRBV29-1 and TRBJ1-1; D is unresolved. The specimen was blood. CDR3 residues: CSVEEGGNTEAFF. The CDR3, as DNA: TGCAGCGTTGAAGAAGGAGGGAACACTGAAGCTTTCTTT.